Detailed here is one TCR beta chain. The antigen is undetermined. Through a sample-barcoded 5' primer and a J-beta primer mix, a second PCR was run for roughly 7 to 11 cycles. TCRdb reanalysed the 5' RACE reads using MiXCR and keeps one entry per CDR3 protein. The repertoire includes 600,000 or so distinct CDR3 sequences, around half of them detected once, and under 30% sits in the top ten. Healthy Caucasian individuals from Russia aged about 6 to 100 served as donors. These data originate in a study of blood T cells in healthy people across ages. Overall study context: Roughly one uniquely barcoded beta molecule per two T cells was captured.

Regarding the study as a whole: Lack of knowledge of donor CMV status possibly confounded expanded clonotype changes. Naive T cell percentage and TCR beta diversity correlated strongly.

Germline V gene data show CDR1 as SGHAT and CDR2 as FQNNGV. This CDR3 is built from 14 residues. V lost 4 bases, J lost 3 bases, and 10 bases lay in between. The origin of this receptor is an elderly man in good health. V is TRBV11-2 and J is TRBJ2-1; D gene uncertain. The specimen sequenced was blood. The CDR3 DNA sequence: TGTGCCAGCAGCTCGGACGGAAGCTACAATGAGCAGTTCTTC. Its protein is CASSSDGSYNEQFF.